This T cell receptor beta chain is from a study of T cell responses to AZD1222 COVID-19 vaccine. Germline V gene lookup returns CDR1 GTSNPN and CDR2 SVGIG (reference sequence). Trimming left V 0 bases short and J 7 bases short, with 9 bases between. CDR3 length: 12 residues. Study-level points and caveats: Baseline seropositivity characterized only six AZD1222 recipients. The repertoires were collected only after the peak T cell response.

This clone appeared a single time. The antigen is unknown. Using immunoSEQ multiplex PCR, the repertoire was profiled, and TCRdb retains in-frame clones only, with some absent. This table holds around 100,000 clones, about 93% found once. This chain connects TRBV30 to TRBJ1-2, with no clear D. The specimen comprised peripheral blood, sampled on day 0 of AZD1222 vaccination. This clonotype originated in an adult in good health. The CDR3 spells CAWSVRPGGYTF. The CDR3 nucleotides are TGTGCCTGGAGTGTTAGACCGGGTGGCTACACCTTC.